This TCR beta chain was sequenced for a study of CD8+ T cells in alopecia areata. cDNA serving as the sequencing template came from extracted, reverse transcribed RNA. Clones were read by immunoSEQ multiplex PCR, and TCRdb kept only the in-frame ones, dropping some. The sample records about 110,000 clones, over 55% being singletons. A remark on this clone: The antigen is unknown.

The germline V gene has CDR1 MNHNY and CDR2 SVGAGI (reference sequence). CDR3 length: 15 residues. V was clipped by 6 bases and J by 5 bases; unmatched bases: 10. Notes on the study in general: Scalp lesions, especially in alopecia totalis/universalis, had higher clonality than normal scalp. Sequencing of scalp samples also includes resident alphabeta T cells from normal skin.

From alopecia areata patients, lesional scalp punch biopsies and peripheral blood were collected. The chain employs TRBV6-6 and TRBJ1-2, with 9 bases fitting TRBD1. The sample comprised NKG2D-low CD8+ T cells sorted from blood. This TCR came from a human donor with alopecia areata. For the CDR3, the DNA is TGTGCCAGCAGCGATACAGGGGGCCTAGGGTATGGCTACACCTTC. Protein: CASSDTGGLGYGYTF.